Listed below are T cell receptor beta chains from one sample, sequenced in a study of T-cell reconstitution after alpha-beta-depleted transplantation in children. MiXCR was run by TCRdb on the PCR reads, yielding one entry per CDR3 protein. The sample has around 200,000 distinct CDR3 sequences, approximately 15% seen once. This specimen consisted of PBMCs, mostly from graft donor cells, obtained 360 days after TCRalphabeta/CD19-depleted stem cell transplant. All receptors come from a male patient under 10 years old who had a stem cell transplant for acute lymphoblastic leukemia, so the T cells may come from the graft donor. Each CDR3 is given with its conserved first and last residue. The order of the fields is V gene, J gene, CDR3 protein.

V gene: TRBV12-3/TRBV12-4; J gene: TRBJ2-3; CDR3 protein: CASSPLGSFTDTQYF
V gene: TRBV5-1; J gene: TRBJ1-2; CDR3 protein: CASSTGRGDGYTF
V gene: TRBV7-8; J gene: TRBJ1-3; CDR3 protein: CASSYESLGGNTIYF
V gene: TRBV12-3/TRBV12-4; J gene: TRBJ2-3; CDR3 protein: CASSSPGQGLSTDTQYF
V gene: TRBV12-3/TRBV12-4; J gene: TRBJ1-1; CDR3 protein: CASSLGIYTEAFF
V gene: TRBV10-2; J gene: TRBJ2-7; CDR3 protein: CASSESGDKSYEQYF
V gene: TRBV12-3/TRBV12-4; J gene: TRBJ1-2; CDR3 protein: CASHADREYGYTF
V gene: TRBV11-2; J gene: TRBJ2-1; CDR3 protein: CASSLDWRGAYNEQFF
V gene: TRBV5-6; J gene: TRBJ2-7; CDR3 protein: CASSPPPRQGGSYEQYF
V gene: TRBV12-3/TRBV12-4; J gene: TRBJ2-3; CDR3 protein: CASSSGGSPDTQYF
V gene: TRBV12-3/TRBV12-4; J gene: TRBJ2-3; CDR3 protein: CASRPGSTDTQYF
V gene: TRBV6-1; J gene: TRBJ2-7; CDR3 protein: CANSLGTGVGVYEQYF